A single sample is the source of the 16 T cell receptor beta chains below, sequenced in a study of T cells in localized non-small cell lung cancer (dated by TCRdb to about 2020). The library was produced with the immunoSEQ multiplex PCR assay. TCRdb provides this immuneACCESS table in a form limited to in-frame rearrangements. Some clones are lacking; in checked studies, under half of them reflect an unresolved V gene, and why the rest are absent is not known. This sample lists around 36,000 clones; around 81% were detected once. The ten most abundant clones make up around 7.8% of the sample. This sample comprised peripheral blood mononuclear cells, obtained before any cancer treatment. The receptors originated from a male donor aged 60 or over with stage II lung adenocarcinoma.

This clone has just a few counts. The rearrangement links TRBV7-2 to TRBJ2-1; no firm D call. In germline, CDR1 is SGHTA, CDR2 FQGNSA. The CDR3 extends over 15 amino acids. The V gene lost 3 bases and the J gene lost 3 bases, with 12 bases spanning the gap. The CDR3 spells CASSLRQPIYNEQFF. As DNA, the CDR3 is TGTGCCAGCAGCTTGCGACAACCGATCTACAATGAGCAGTTCTTC.

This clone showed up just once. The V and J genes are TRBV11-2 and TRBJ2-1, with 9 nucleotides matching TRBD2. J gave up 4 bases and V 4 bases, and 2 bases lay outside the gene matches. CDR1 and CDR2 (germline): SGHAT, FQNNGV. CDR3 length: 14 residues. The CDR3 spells CASSSAGGYNEQFF. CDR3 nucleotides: TGTGCCAGCAGCTCGGCGGGAGGGTACAATGAGCAGTTCTTC.

CDR3 coding DNA: TGTGCCATCGGATTCAGGGGGGACGCAGATACGCAGTATTTT. Translation gives CAIGFRGDADTQYF. V and J are TRBV10-3 and TRBJ2-3; D is perhaps TRBD1 (7 bases). V lost 8 bases and J lost 4, with 16 bases in between. The length of the CDR3 is 14 residues. Germline assignment: CDR1 ENHRY and CDR2 SYGVKD.

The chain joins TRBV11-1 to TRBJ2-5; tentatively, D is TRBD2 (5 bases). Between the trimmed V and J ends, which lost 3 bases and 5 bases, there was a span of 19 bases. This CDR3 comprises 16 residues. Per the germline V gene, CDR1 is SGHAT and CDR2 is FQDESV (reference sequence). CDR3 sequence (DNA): TGTGCCAGCAGCTTGAGAGCGGTCGCCCCGATGGAGACCCAGTACTTC. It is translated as CASSLRAVAPMETQYF.

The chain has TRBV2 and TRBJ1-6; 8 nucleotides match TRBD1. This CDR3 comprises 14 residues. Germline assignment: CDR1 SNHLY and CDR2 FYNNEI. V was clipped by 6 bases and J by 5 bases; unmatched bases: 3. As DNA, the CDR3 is TGTGCCAGCAGCCGGGACAGGAATAATTCACCCCTCCACTTT. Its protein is CASSRDRNNSPLHF.

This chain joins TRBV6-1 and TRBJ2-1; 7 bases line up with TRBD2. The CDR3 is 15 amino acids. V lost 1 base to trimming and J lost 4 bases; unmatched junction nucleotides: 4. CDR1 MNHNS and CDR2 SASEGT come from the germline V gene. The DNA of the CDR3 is TGTGCCAGCAGTGAAGATCTAGCGGATTACAATGAGCAGTTCTTC. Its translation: CASSEDLADYNEQFF.

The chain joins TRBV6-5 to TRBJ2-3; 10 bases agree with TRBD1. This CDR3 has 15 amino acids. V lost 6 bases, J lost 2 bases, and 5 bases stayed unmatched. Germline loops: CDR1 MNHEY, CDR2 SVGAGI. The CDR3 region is CASRKTGGDTDTQYF. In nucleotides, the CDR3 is TGTGCCAGCAGGAAGACAGGGGGCGACACAGATACGCAGTATTTT.

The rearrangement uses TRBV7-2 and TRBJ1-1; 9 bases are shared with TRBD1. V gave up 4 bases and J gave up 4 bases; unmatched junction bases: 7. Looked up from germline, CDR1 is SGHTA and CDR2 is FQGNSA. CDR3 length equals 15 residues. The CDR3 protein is CASSWGQGRLTEAFF. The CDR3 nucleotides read TGTGCCAGCAGCTGGGGACAGGGTAGACTCACTGAAGCTTTCTTT.

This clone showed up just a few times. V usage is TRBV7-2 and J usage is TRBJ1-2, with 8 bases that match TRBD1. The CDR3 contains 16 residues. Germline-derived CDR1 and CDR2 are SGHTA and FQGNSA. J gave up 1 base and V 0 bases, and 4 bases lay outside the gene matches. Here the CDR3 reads CASSLAQGAGNYGYTF. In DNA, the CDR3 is TGTGCCAGCAGCTTAGCGCAGGGGGCGGGTAACTATGGCTACACCTTC.

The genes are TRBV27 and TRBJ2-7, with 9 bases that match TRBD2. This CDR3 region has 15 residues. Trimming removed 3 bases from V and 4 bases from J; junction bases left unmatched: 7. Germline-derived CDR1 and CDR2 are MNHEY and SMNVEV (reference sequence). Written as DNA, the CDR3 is TGTGCCAGCAGTTTTAGATCTAGCGGGGAATACGAGCAGTACTTC. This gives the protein CASSFRSSGEYEQYF.

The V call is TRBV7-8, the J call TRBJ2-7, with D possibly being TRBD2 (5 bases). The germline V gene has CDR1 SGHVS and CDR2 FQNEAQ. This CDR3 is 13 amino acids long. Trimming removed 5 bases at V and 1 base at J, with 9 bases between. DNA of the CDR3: TGTGCCAGCAGCCGGGATCTTTCCTACGAGCAGTACTTC. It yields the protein CASSRDLSYEQYF.

CDR3 sequence (DNA): TGCAGCGTTGAGGGACAGGGGGTCTCCGGGGAGCTGTTTTTT. It is translated as CSVEGQGVSGELFF. V usage is TRBV29-1 and J usage is TRBJ2-2, with 11 nucleotides matching TRBD1. Germline loops: CDR1 SQVTM, CDR2 ANQGSEA. The CDR3 is 14 amino acids. Germline trimming cut 3 bases from V and 6 bases from J; bases unmatched to any gene: 3.

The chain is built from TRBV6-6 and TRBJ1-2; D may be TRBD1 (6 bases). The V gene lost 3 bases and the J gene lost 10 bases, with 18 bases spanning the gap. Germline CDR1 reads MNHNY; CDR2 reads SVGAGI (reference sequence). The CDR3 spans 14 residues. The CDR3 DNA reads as TGTGCCAGCAGTTATACAGGGTCGCCACCCTTCTACACCTTC. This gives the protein CASSYTGSPPFYTF.

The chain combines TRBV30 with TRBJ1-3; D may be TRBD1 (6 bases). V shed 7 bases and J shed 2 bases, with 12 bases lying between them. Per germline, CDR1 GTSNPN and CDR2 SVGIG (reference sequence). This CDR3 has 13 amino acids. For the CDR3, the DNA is TGTGCCTTCCCCACAGGGACTGGAAACACCATATATTTT. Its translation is CAFPTGTGNTIYF.

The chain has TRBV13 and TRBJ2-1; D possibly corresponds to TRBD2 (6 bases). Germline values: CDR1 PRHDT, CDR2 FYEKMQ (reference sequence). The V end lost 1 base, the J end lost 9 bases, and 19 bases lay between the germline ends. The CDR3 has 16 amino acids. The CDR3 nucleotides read TGTGCCAGCAGCTTAGAGGTAGGACTGGAGGGTGTTGAGCAGTTCTTC. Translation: CASSLEVGLEGVEQFF. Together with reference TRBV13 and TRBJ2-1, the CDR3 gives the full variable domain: AAGVIQSPRHLIKEKRETATLKCYPIPRHDTVYWYQQGPGQDPQFLISFYEKMQSDKGSIPDRFSAQQFSDYHSELNMSSLELGDSALYFCASSLEVGLEGVEQFFGPGTRLTVL.

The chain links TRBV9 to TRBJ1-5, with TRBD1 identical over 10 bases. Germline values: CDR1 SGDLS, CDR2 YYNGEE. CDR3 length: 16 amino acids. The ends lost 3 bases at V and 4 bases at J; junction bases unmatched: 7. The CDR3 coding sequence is TGTGCCAGCAGCGGGGGCGGGACAGGGGTAAATCAGCCCCAGCATTTT. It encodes CASSGGGTGVNQPQHF.